The subject of this entry is one T cell receptor (beta chain). This clonotype was seen at least ten times. It has no much larger one-base neighbor in the sample; base qualities were not kept. In the paper's terms, the treatment or condition label means: live attenuated yellow fever vaccine strain. A standard Ficoll-Paque protocol was used to isolate PBMCs from peripheral blood. For sorted memory subsets, RNA extraction was done with the RNeasy Micro Kit. Measured from the cysteine to the phenylalanine, the CDR3 is 13 residues long. The DNA shown is the 39-base CDR3, in frame from base 1. As encoded in the germline V gene (reference sequence), CDR1 is DFQATT while CDR2 is SNEGSKA. Deletion took 6 bases off V and 1 base off J, with a span of 10 bases between the germline ends. The record originates from a study of T cells after yellow fever vaccination (dated by TCRdb to between 2018 and 2021). With regard to the full study: Staining for CD3, CD45RA, CCR7 and CD95 was used to sort memory subsets (EM, EMRA, CM and Tscm) on a BD FACS Aria III. The cohort comprised two healthy male donors, one aged 18 to 29 and one aged 30 to 40 years. The SMART-Seq v4 Ultra Low Input RNA kit was used to prepare libraries from fractions with low cell numbers. To follow T-cell clones before and after primary and booster YFV17D yellow fever vaccination, bulk TCR alpha and beta repertoires were sequenced over time. Blood samples were taken at several timepoints before and after primary and secondary immunization, and bulk PBMC replicates and cell subsets were isolated. Sorting of memory subsets took place on days 0, 15 and 45 and at 18 months after primary vaccination, as well as on days 0, 15 and 45 after the 30-year booster.

The sequencer was an Illumina NovaSeq 6000. TCR cDNA was synthesized by 5'RACE template switching, through which a universal primer site and unique molecular identifiers were introduced. Priming for cDNA synthesis came from both the TCR alpha and TCR beta constant segments. Two PCR steps were used to amplify libraries, with sample barcodes and sequencing adapters being added in the second step. Sequencing of libraries was done on Illumina HiSeq 2500 (2x100 bp) or NovaSeq (2x150 bp). As for how the authors treated the data: MIGEC was used to demultiplex reads and collapse the reads into UMI consensus sequences, and MiXCR was used for V(D)J alignment. Vaccine-responding clonotypes were identified with edgeR using replicate PBMC samples, with FDR below 0.01 and a log2 fold change above 5 up to day 15 being required. Each bulk clonotype was labeled CD4 or CD8 based on which sequenced repertoire, CD4 or CD8, contained the clonotype at higher abundance. To estimate the distribution of each clone across memory phenotypes, clonotype frequencies in memory subsets were weighted by FACS-sorted cell numbers. TCRdb itself trimmed the public reads at Q25 with fastp, ran MiXCR and retained productive beta chains. For every CDR3 protein sequence, its rows merge into one entry that carries the most common genes and DNA. Here the V and J calls rest on TCRdb's processing, not on the authors' analysis. The table for this sample lists around 56,000 distinct CDR3 sequences; around 6.1% of them were counted only once. The ten biggest clones cover around a third of the sample.

What the research found in general, with its limitations: Compared with the primary T-cell response, the secondary T-cell response was weaker but faster, peaking on day 5 rather than day 15. A small share of clonotypes was detected in both CD4 and CD8 compartments, with the overlap likely arising from convergent recombination. After the booster, most of the clones that had expanded following primary vaccination were detected again (roughly 97% of CD4 and around 87% of CD8), which suggests that memory was broadly maintained. In the sorted memory subsets on day 0, nearly all of the vaccine-responding clonotypes fell below detection. Because the study included only two donors, the extent to which the findings can be generalized is limited. Because abundant contaminating clonotypes from the bulk population could be contained in FACS-sorted repertoires, computational filtering was required.

The rearrangement joined TRBV20-1 to TRBJ1-3; no D gene is confidently identified. This specimen consisted of PBMCs, either bulk or a sorted T-cell subset (CD4+, CD8+, memory, or dextramer-sorted; not recorded which), obtained on the day of the yellow fever booster vaccination. This receptor was taken from a man between 18 and 29 years old who received the YFV17D yellow fever vaccine. The CDR3 here reads CSALTESGNTIYF. The sequenced DNA: TGCAGTGCCCTGACTGAGTCTGGAAACACCATATATTTT.